Shown below are 9 T cell receptor beta chains from a single sample sequenced in a study of graft-versus-host responses after intestinal transplantation. TCRdb keeps only in-frame clones here, not all; method: immunoSEQ multiplex PCR. Here the sample spans under 20,000 clones, about 89% being singletons. Sequencing used PBMCs, obtained 230 to 240 days after intestinal transplant. The receptor source for this set is a human patient who received an intestinal transplant, so some T cells may come from the graft donor.

This chain links TRBV7-9 with TRBJ2-1, with 7 bases lining up with TRBD2. The CDR3 loop spans 12 amino acids. V lost 5 bases to trimming and J lost 8 bases; unmatched junction nucleotides: 3. Per germline, CDR1 SEHNR and CDR2 FQNEAQ (reference sequence). Here the CDR3 DNA reads TGTGCCAGCAGCCTCAGCGGGGATGAGCAGTTCTTC. The encoded protein is CASSLSGDEQFF. Full variable domain (remainder filled in from reference TRBV7-9 and TRBJ2-1): DTGVSQNPRHKITKRGQNVTFRCDPISEHNRLYWYRQTLGQGPEFLTYFQNEAQLEKSRLLSDRFSAERPKGSFSTLEIQRTEQGDSAMYLCASSLSGDEQFFGPGTRLTVL.

The J gene is TRBJ2-3, the V gene TRBV2; D assignment may be TRBD1 or TRBD2 (5 bases each). CDR1 and CDR2 from the germline V gene are SNHLY and FYNNEI. V lost 6 bases, J lost 6 bases, and 19 bases lay in between. CDR3 length equals 15 residues. The CDR3: CASRGTRTEGDTQYF. As DNA, the CDR3 is TGTGCCAGCAGAGGCACACGCACCGAGGGGGATACGCAGTATTTT. Full variable domain (missing parts from reference TRBV2 and TRBJ2-3): EPEVTQTPSHQVTQMGQEVILRCVPISNHLYFYWYRQILGQKVEFLVSFYNNEISEKSEIFDDQFSVERPDGSNFTLKIRSTKLEDSAMYFCASRGTRTEGDTQYFGPGTRLTVL.

The rearrangement joins TRBV6-1 to TRBJ2-5; 8 positions agree with TRBD1. The length of the CDR3 is 15 residues. The V gene's germline CDR1 is MNHNS and CDR2 SASEGT. V lost 6 bases to trimming and J lost 5 bases; unmatched junction nucleotides: 11. The CDR3 DNA is TGTGCCAGCAGCGCCCTGGCAGGGGGCTTCGAGACCCAGTACTTC. Protein sequence: CASSALAGGFETQYF.

The rearrangement uses TRBV5-6 and TRBJ2-1; TRBD2 aligns across 8 bases. Germline lookup yields CDR1 SGHDT and CDR2 YYEEEE. With V trimmed by 0 bases and J by 1 base, 9 bases remained unmatched. CDR3 length equals 18 residues. The CDR3 is CASSLELGGGWSYNEQFF. CDR3 DNA sequence: TGTGCCAGCAGCTTGGAGCTGGGCGGGGGGTGGTCCTACAATGAGCAGTTCTTC. Based on the CDR3 plus reference TRBV5-6 and TRBJ2-1, the full variable domain is DAGVTQSPTHLIKTRGQQVTLRCSPKSGHDTVSWYQQALGQGPQFIFQYYEEEERQRGNFPDRFSGHQFPNYSSELNVNALLLGDSALYLCASSLELGGGWSYNEQFFGPGTRLTVL.

The genes are TRBV2 and TRBJ2-5, with 11 positions matching TRBD2. CDR1 and CDR2 (germline): SNHLY, FYNNEI. The V gene end was trimmed by 7 bases and the J gene end by 1 base; junction bases not matched to a gene: 14. The CDR3 covers 18 residues. The CDR3 sequence is CASTRLAGTPGPQETQYF. The CDR3, as DNA: TGTGCCAGCACCCGACTAGCGGGGACTCCCGGCCCCCAAGAGACCCAGTACTTC.

V gene TRBV6-5 combines with J gene TRBJ2-3, with a possible D match to TRBD2 (6 bases). This CDR3 contains 16 residues. Per germline, CDR1 MNHEY and CDR2 SVGAGI. V was cut by 4 bases and J by 0 bases, with 14 bases left in between. As DNA, the CDR3 is TGTGCCAGCAGTTCCCGACTAGAGAAAAGCACAGATACGCAGTATTTT. Protein: CASSSRLEKSTDTQYF.

The V and J genes are TRBV19 and TRBJ1-1, with D tentatively TRBD1 (6 bases). CDR3 length: 13 residues. The V end lost 5 bases, the J end lost 0 bases, and 7 bases lay between the germline ends. Germline assignment: CDR1 LNHDA and CDR2 SQIVND (reference sequence). CDR3 protein: CASSPGVNTEAFF. The CDR3 region has the DNA TGTGCCAGTAGTCCAGGGGTGAACACTGAAGCTTTCTTT.

This clone was seen a single time. This chain links TRBV7-9 with TRBJ2-5; D gene unclear. CDR1 and CDR2 (germline): SEHNR, FQNEAQ (reference sequence). The CDR3 totals 12 residues. Trimming removed 5 bases at V and 5 bases at J, with 9 bases between. CDR3 bases: TGTGCCAGCAGCCCCCCGACCGAGACCCAGTACTTC. Translated: CASSPPTETQYF. The full variable domain, completed using reference TRBV7-9 and TRBJ2-5, is DTGVSQNPRHKITKRGQNVTFRCDPISEHNRLYWYRQTLGQGPEFLTYFQNEAQLEKSRLLSDRFSAERPKGSFSTLEIQRTEQGDSAMYLCASSPPTETQYFGPGTRLLVL.

The rearrangement joins TRBV27 to TRBJ1-1; possible D gene TRBD1, 5 bases. Trimming took off 6 bases at V and 1 base at J, with 21 bases between the two ends. Germline lookup yields CDR1 MNHEY and CDR2 SMNVEV (reference sequence). CDR3 size: 17 residues. The CDR3 spells CASSSQPGLRPNTEAFF. Written as DNA, the CDR3 is TGTGCCAGCAGCTCACAACCGGGACTCCGCCCGAACACTGAAGCTTTCTTT.